Below are 27 T cell receptor beta chains sequenced from a single sample in a study of blood T cells in healthy people across ages. For the second PCR, which ran for about 7 to 11 cycles, a sample-barcoded 5' primer and a J-beta primer mix were used. TCRdb recomputed calls from the 5' RACE reads with MiXCR, one row per CDR3 protein. The repertoire consists of 1,500,000 or so distinct CDR3 sequences, with about 45% occurring once and the leading ten covering 4%. The sequencing input was blood. These receptors all stem from a woman younger than 35 in good health.

This clonotype was recorded a few times. The chain joins TRBV7-2 to TRBJ2-1; the D gene is possibly TRBD1 (6 bases). The CDR3 is made up of 13 amino acids. CDR1 and CDR2 from the germline V gene are SGHTA and FQGNSA. Trimming removed 2 bases at V and 6 bases at J, with 8 bases between. This CDR3 reads CASSLNRANEQFF. The CDR3 DNA reads as TGTGCCAGCAGCTTAAACAGGGCCAATGAGCAGTTCTTC.

This clonotype was seen more than once but under ten times. This chain joins TRBV4-1 and TRBJ1-4, with D uncertain. V was pared by 1 base and J by 3 bases, with 12 bases between. Germline V gene data show CDR1 as MGHRA and CDR2 as YSYEKL. There are 16 residues in the CDR3. The CDR3: CASSQVGRDANEKLFF. The CDR3 bases are TGCGCCAGCAGCCAAGTAGGCCGGGATGCTAATGAAAAACTGTTTTTT.

A few counts support this clonotype. The genes are TRBV7-2 and TRBJ2-7; 7 bases fit TRBD2. From germline, CDR1 is SGHTA and CDR2 FQGNSA. V lost 0 bases and J lost 5; bases outside the gene matches: 4. CDR3 length: 14 residues. CDR3 amino acids: CASSLAQLADEQYF. The CDR3 nucleotides are TGTGCCAGCAGCTTAGCTCAGCTAGCGGACGAGCAGTACTTC.

V usage is TRBV12-3 or TRBV12-4 and J usage is TRBJ1-1; D gene ambiguous. This CDR3 spans 14 amino acids. V was shortened by 6 bases and J by 4 bases, with 15 bases between the two germline ends. In nucleotides, the CDR3 is TGTGCCAGCAGCCTCAGAGGTAGCGGCACTGAAGCTTTCTTT. It translates to CASSLRGSGTEAFF.

In its sample, this clonotype was seen once. The chain joins TRBV10-3 to TRBJ2-7, with 8 positions matching TRBD1. Per germline, CDR1 ENHRY and CDR2 SYGVKD. The CDR3 runs 14 residues. V lost 2 bases, J lost 1 base, and 1 base stayed unmatched. In nucleotides, the CDR3 is TGTGCCATCAGTGAGGACAGGGGATCCTACGAGCAGTACTTC. It yields the protein CAISEDRGSYEQYF.

This chain uses TRBV20-1 with TRBJ1-2; 9 nucleotides line up with TRBD1. V trimming: 8 bases; J trimming: 0 bases; junction bases outside the gene matches: 4. This CDR3 comprises 13 residues. CDR1 and CDR2 from the germline V gene are DFQATT and SNEGSKA (reference sequence). The CDR3 DNA follows: TGCAGTAGCACAGGGGGCACTAACTATGGCTACACCTTC. Translating it yields CSSTGGTNYGYTF.

The table lists this clonotype with a few counts. The rearrangement uses TRBV20-1 and TRBJ2-3; perhaps TRBD2 as D (5 bases). V lost 6 bases, J lost 10 bases, and 20 bases lay in between. The germline V gene has CDR1 DFQATT and CDR2 SNEGSKA (reference sequence). The CDR3 loop spans 13 amino acids. CDR3 coding DNA: TGCAGTGCCGCCCCAGCGAGGGTCTCGGCGCAGTATTTT. Its translation is CSAAPARVSAQYF.

CDR3 DNA: TGCAGCGTTGGGTCAGGCGGGATGTCAACGTCCTATGGCTACACCTTC. Its protein product is CSVGSGGMSTSYGYTF. The chain carries TRBV29-1 and TRBJ1-2; no firm D call. Trimming removed 4 bases from V and 4 bases from J, with 22 bases in between. Per the germline V gene, CDR1 is SQVTM and CDR2 is ANQGSEA. CDR3 length: 16 amino acids. The whole variable domain, remainder taken from reference TRBV29-1 and TRBJ1-2, is SAVISQKPSRDICQRGTSLTIQCQVDSQVTMMFWYRQQPGQSLTLIATANQGSEATYESGFVIDKFPISRPNLTFSTLTVSNMSPEDSSIYLCSVGSGGMSTSYGYTFGSGTRLTVV.

The chain couples TRBV20-1 to TRBJ2-1; D not certain. The CDR3 extends over 13 amino acids. V was shortened by 3 bases and J by 3 bases, with 9 bases between the two germline ends. Germline assignment: CDR1 DFQATT and CDR2 SNEGSKA (reference sequence). CDR3 nucleotides: TGCAGTGCTAGGCGGCCCCTCTACAATGAGCAGTTCTTC. It yields the protein CSARRPLYNEQFF.

Many counts were recorded for this clonotype. The CDR3 nucleotides are TGTGCCAGCAGTTTATCTCTAGCGGGGAGCACAGATACGCAGTATTTT. It specifies CASSLSLAGSTDTQYF. The chain couples TRBV27 to TRBJ2-3; 9 bases align to TRBD2. The CDR3 extends over 16 amino acids. CDR1 is MNHEY and CDR2 is SMNVEV in the germline V gene (reference sequence). V was pared by 0 bases and J by 0 bases, with 1 base of the junction left unmatched.

The chain recombines TRBV7-2 with TRBJ2-5; D call uncertain. Germline CDR1 reads SGHTA; CDR2 reads FQGNSA. The CDR3 loop spans 12 amino acids. V dropped 6 bases and J dropped 11 bases, with 16 bases sitting between them. The CDR3 coding sequence is TGTGCCAGCAGTGAAGATTACAATGAGCAGTACTTC. Translation gives CASSEDYNEQYF.

The chain combines TRBV20-1 with TRBJ1-5, with TRBD1 identical over 7 bases. With 5 bases clipped from V and 5 bases from J, the junction kept 12 bases outside the gene matches. This CDR3 comprises 15 residues. Germline V CDR1 and CDR2: DFQATT, SNEGSKA (reference sequence). CDR3 sequence: CSALRTGAADQPQHF. CDR3 sequence (DNA): TGCAGTGCTCTCAGAACAGGGGCCGCGGATCAGCCCCAGCATTTT.

There are a few counts of this clonotype. The chain uses TRBV14 and TRBJ2-7, with a possible D match to TRBD2 (5 bases). Germline V gene sequence: CDR1 SGHDN, CDR2 FVKESK. The CDR3 runs 14 residues. With 4 bases removed from V and 4 bases from J, the gap between germline ends came to 14 bases. The CDR3 sequence: CASSRYGVSYEQYF. As DNA, the CDR3 is TGTGCCAGCAGCCGATACGGGGTTTCGTACGAGCAGTACTTC. Together with reference TRBV14 and TRBJ2-7, the CDR3 gives the full variable domain: EAGVTQFPSHSVIEKGQTVTLRCDPISGHDNLYWYRRVMGKEIKFLLHFVKESKQDESGMPNNRFLAERTGGTYSTLKVQPAELEDSGVYFCASSRYGVSYEQYFGPGTRLTVT.

The sample holds a few counts of this clonotype. The chain is built from TRBV10-3 and TRBJ2-3; 9 positions agree with TRBD1. With 1 base clipped from V and 6 bases from J, the junction kept 8 bases outside the gene matches. CDR1 and CDR2 (germline): ENHRY, SYGVKD. The CDR3 contains 16 residues. In DNA, the CDR3 is TGTGCCATCAGTGAGTACCGGGACAGGGCTTTGGATACGCAGTATTTT. It encodes CAISEYRDRALDTQYF.

This chain joins TRBV28 and TRBJ2-2, with TRBD2 identical over 14 bases. Germline-derived CDR1 and CDR2 are MDHEN and SYDVKM. The CDR3 runs to 18 residues. Trimming took 5 bases from V and 6 from J; bases not matched to a gene: 11. CDR3 bases: TGTGCCAGCAGTCCGATGATGACTAGCGGGAGGGCCTCCGGGGAGCTGTTTTTT. Residues: CASSPMMTSGRASGELFF. Combining the CDR3 with reference TRBV28 and TRBJ2-2 gives the whole variable domain DVKVTQSSRYLVKRTGEKVFLECVQDMDHENMFWYRQDPGLGLRLIYFSYDVKMKEKGDIPEGYSVSREKKERFSLILESASTNQTSMYLCASSPMMTSGRASGELFFGEGSRLTVL.

This clonotype was picked up a small number of times. The genes are TRBV7-9 and TRBJ1-1; 7 bases are shared with TRBD1. Germline CDR1 is SEHNR and CDR2 is FQNEAQ (reference sequence). Trimming removed 5 bases from V and 5 bases from J; junction bases left unmatched: 23. This CDR3 is 19 amino acids long. The CDR3 DNA follows: TGTGCCAGCAGCCCTGGGATGGAATATCGACAGGGACGAGGGACTGAAGCTTTCTTT. Encoded protein: CASSPGMEYRQGRGTEAFF. The entire variable domain, with the rest obtained from reference TRBV7-9 and TRBJ1-1, is as follows: DTGVSQNPRHKITKRGQNVTFRCDPISEHNRLYWYRQTLGQGPEFLTYFQNEAQLEKSRLLSDRFSAERPKGSFSTLEIQRTEQGDSAMYLCASSPGMEYRQGRGTEAFFGQGTRLTVV.

The V and J genes are TRBV20-1 and TRBJ2-7; D might be TRBD2 (7 bases). The germline V gene has CDR1 DFQATT and CDR2 SNEGSKA (reference sequence). The length of the CDR3 is 14 residues. Trimming cost V 3 bases and J 1 base, with 13 bases left between them. The CDR3 region has the DNA TGCAGTGCTAGTCTCGGGGGGCAATCCTACGAGCAGTACTTC. Translation: CSASLGGQSYEQYF.

This rearrangement joins TRBV4-1 to TRBJ1-2, with 8 bases matching TRBD1. The CDR3 loop spans 13 amino acids. Germline CDR1 is MGHRA and CDR2 is YSYEKL. The V segment lost 6 bases and the J segment 8 bases; nucleotides outside the gene matches: 8. The CDR3 DNA reads TGCGCCAGCAGGCGGACAGGGAGGGGAGGCTACACCTTC. Its translation: CASRRTGRGGYTF.

In this sample, this clonotype turned up a few times. This chain connects TRBV11-2 to TRBJ2-1, with 8 bases aligning to TRBD1. The CDR3 has 18 amino acids. Trimming cost V 1 base and J 6 bases; bases outside gene matches: 14. CDR1 and CDR2 from the germline V gene are SGHAT and FQNNGV. The CDR3 DNA reads TGTGCCAGCAGCTTAGTTATTTCCGGGACAGGACAACTCAATGAGCAGTTCTTC. Amino acids: CASSLVISGTGQLNEQFF.

This clonotype was picked up a small number of times. The chain uses TRBV19 and TRBJ2-5; D is unclear. The V and J ends lost 10 bases and 5 bases respectively, with 17 bases between them. The CDR3 runs to 13 residues. Per the germline V gene, CDR1 is LNHDA and CDR2 is SQIVND (reference sequence). The CDR3 loop reads CATRLNSWETQYF. CDR3 nucleotide sequence: TGTGCCACCCGGCTGAATAGCTGGGAGACCCAGTACTTC.

This clonotype has a handful of counts. V gene TRBV30 combines with J gene TRBJ1-5, with 8 nucleotides matching TRBD1. The CDR3 runs 15 residues. V dropped 2 bases and J dropped 4; count of bases not matched to a gene: 7. CDR1 GTSNPN and CDR2 SVGIG come from the germline V gene (reference sequence). The CDR3, as DNA: TGTGCCTGGAGTCCAGGACAGGGAGCGAATCAGCCCCAGCATTTT. Its protein is CAWSPGQGANQPQHF.

This clonotype was observed at least ten times. The V and J genes are TRBV4-3 and TRBJ2-3; D gene uncertain. Trimming removed 1 base from V and 2 bases from J, with 7 bases in between. The CDR3 has 14 amino acids. Per the germline V gene, CDR1 is LGHNA and CDR2 is YSLEER. The CDR3 DNA follows: TGCGCCAGCAGCCAAGCCAGGTTCACAGATACGCAGTATTTT. Protein: CASSQARFTDTQYF.

The V and J genes are TRBV14 and TRBJ2-2; 7 bases are a match to TRBD1. Germline V gene sequence: CDR1 SGHDN, CDR2 FVKESK. Trimming took 1 base from V and 6 from J; bases not matched to a gene: 5. The CDR3 has 15 residues. In DNA form, the CDR3 reads TGTGCCAGCAGCCAAGTATTGCAGGGGGCCGGGGAGCTGTTTTTT. It encodes CASSQVLQGAGELFF.

The genes are TRBV27 and TRBJ2-3; TRBD2 aligns across 10 bases. The CDR3 runs to 16 residues. J gave up 5 bases and V 5 bases, and 10 bases lay outside the gene matches. Germline lookup yields CDR1 MNHEY and CDR2 SMNVEV (reference sequence). DNA of the CDR3: TGTGCCAGCAGTGGTGGCCTAGCGGGAGTCGGAGATACGCAGTATTTT. Translation: CASSGGLAGVGDTQYF.

The genes are TRBV4-3 and TRBJ2-7; 9 bases map to TRBD2. The CDR3 loop spans 18 amino acids. V trimming: 1 base; J trimming: 2 bases; junction bases outside the gene matches: 12. Germline CDR1 LGHNA, CDR2 YSLEER. In DNA, the CDR3 is TGCGCCAGCAGCCAAGCTCTCCTTCTAGCGGGACCCACCTACGAGCAGTACTTC. It encodes CASSQALLLAGPTYEQYF.

This clonotype occurred a few times. This sequence joins TRBV4-3 and TRBJ2-1, with no clear D. V lost 0 bases and J 7 bases, leaving 13 bases between the germline ends. This CDR3 spans 15 amino acids. Germline lookup yields CDR1 LGHNA and CDR2 YSLEER. The CDR3 DNA sequence: TGCGCCAGCAGCCAAGAAGGATTTCGGGTGAATGAGCAGTTCTTC. This gives the protein CASSQEGFRVNEQFF.

This chain uses TRBV4-1 with TRBJ1-6; TRBD1 aligns across 9 bases. Germline trimming cut 2 bases from V and 5 bases from J; bases unmatched to any gene: 10. Germline V gene lookup returns CDR1 MGHRA and CDR2 YSYEKL. CDR3 length: 18 amino acids. Here the CDR3 DNA reads TGCGCCAGCAGCCAATTGGGGACAGGGAAGGGGGATAATTCACCCCTCCACTTT. As protein: CASSQLGTGKGDNSPLHF.